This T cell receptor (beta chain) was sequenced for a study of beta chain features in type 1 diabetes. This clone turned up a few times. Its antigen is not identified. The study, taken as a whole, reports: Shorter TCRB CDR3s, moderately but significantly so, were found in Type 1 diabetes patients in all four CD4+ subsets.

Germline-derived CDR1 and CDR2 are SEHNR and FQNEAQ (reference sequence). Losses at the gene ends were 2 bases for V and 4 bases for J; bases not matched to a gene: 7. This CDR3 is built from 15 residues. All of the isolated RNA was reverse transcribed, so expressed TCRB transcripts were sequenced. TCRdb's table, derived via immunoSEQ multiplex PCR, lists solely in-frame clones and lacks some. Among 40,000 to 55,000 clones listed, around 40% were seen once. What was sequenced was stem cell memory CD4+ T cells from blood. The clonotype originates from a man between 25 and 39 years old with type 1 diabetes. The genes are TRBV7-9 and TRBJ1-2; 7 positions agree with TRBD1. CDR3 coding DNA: TGTGCCAGCAGCTTATCCCTAACAGGGGCCTATGGCTACACCTTC. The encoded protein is CASSLSLTGAYGYTF. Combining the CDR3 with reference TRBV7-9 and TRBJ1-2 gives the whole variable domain DTGVSQNPRHKITKRGQNVTFRCDPISEHNRLYWYRQTLGQGPEFLTYFQNEAQLEKSRLLSDRFSAERPKGSFSTLEIQRTEQGDSAMYLCASSLSLTGAYGYTFGSGTRLTVV.